The 30 T cell receptor beta chains listed next were all sequenced from one sample in a study of T cells in Graves' hyperthyroidism and ophthalmopathy (dated by TCRdb to about 2019). The receptor library was made with multiplex PCR. Sequencing took place on an Illumina HiSeq 2000. The TCR beta CDR3 regions were amplified from RNA transcripts. A first-round RT-PCR of the TCR CDR3 used the HTBI primer set with the Qiagen OneStep RT-PCR kit. TCRdb cleaned the public reads at Q25 with fastp, built clones with MiXCR and kept in-frame beta chains. A single entry per CDR3 protein holds the most common genes and DNA from its merged rows. This sample gives 270,000 or so distinct CDR3 sequences in total; roughly 15% of them show up just once. The ten largest account for over 25% of the sample. Sequences were obtained from blood. The receptors were gathered from a woman between 45 and 65 years old with Graves' hyperthyroidism that later progressed to Graves' ophthalmopathy.

The V call is TRBV24-1, the J call TRBJ2-3; 8 bases are shared with TRBD2. The CDR3 runs 16 residues. Germline V lookup: CDR1 KGHDR, CDR2 SFDVKD. V lost 3 bases, J lost 5 bases, and 9 bases stayed unmatched. CDR3 residues: CATSDDASGYLDTQYF. The CDR3 region has the DNA TGTGCCACCAGTGATGATGCTAGCGGGTATTTAGATACGCAGTATTTT.

The chain employs TRBV5-1 and TRBJ1-1; a possible D gene is TRBD1 (5 bases). Trimming cost V 7 bases and J 6 bases, with 19 bases left between them. The CDR3 runs 14 residues. Germline V gene data show CDR1 as SGHRS and CDR2 as YFSETQ. CDR3 loop: CASGSGTQGAEAFF. CDR3 bases: TGCGCCAGCGGGTCCGGGACTCAAGGGGCTGAAGCTTTCTTT.

The count of this clonotype is one. This chain joins TRBV7-9 and TRBJ1-5, with TRBD1 matching over 8 bases. The CDR3 has 18 residues. The V gene end was trimmed by 4 bases and the J gene end by 0 bases; junction bases not matched to a gene: 11. Germline values: CDR1 SEHNR, CDR2 FQNEAQ (reference sequence). CDR3 region: CASSSMGTGEYSNQPQHF. DNA for the CDR3: TGTGCCAGCAGCTCAATGGGGACAGGAGAATATAGCAATCAGCCCCAGCATTTT.

This clonotype was observed many times. The rearrangement links TRBV10-3 to TRBJ1-4, with D possibly TRBD1 on 5 matching bases. CDR1 and CDR2 from the germline V gene are ENHRY and SYGVKD. This CDR3 comprises 15 residues. V lost 3 bases to trimming and J lost 1 base, with 9 bases between them. CDR3 coding DNA: TGTGCCATCAGTGAATTGGGGGGAACTAATGAAAAACTGTTTTTT. This sequence encodes CAISELGGTNEKLFF.

This clonotype was seen repeatedly, ten times or more. The chain combines TRBV7-9 with TRBJ2-3; 10 bases line up with TRBD2. With 5 bases clipped from V and 3 bases from J, the junction kept 5 bases outside the gene matches. Germline V lookup: CDR1 SEHNR, CDR2 FQNEAQ (reference sequence). The CDR3 is 15 amino acids. The CDR3 coding sequence is TGTGCCAGCAGCATAACTAGCGGGACGACAGATACGCAGTATTTT. It is translated as CASSITSGTTDTQYF. Variable domain in full (rest from reference TRBV7-9 and TRBJ2-3): DTGVSQNPRHKITKRGQNVTFRCDPISEHNRLYWYRQTLGQGPEFLTYFQNEAQLEKSRLLSDRFSAERPKGSFSTLEIQRTEQGDSAMYLCASSITSGTTDTQYFGPGTRLTVL.

This clonotype was counted many times. The chain joins TRBV11-2 to TRBJ2-3; 13 positions match TRBD2. The CDR3 covers 16 residues. The trim removed 5 bases at V and 2 bases at J, leaving 4 bases unmatched. The germline CDR1 and CDR2 sequences are SGHAT and FQNNGV. CDR3 in amino acids: CASSDGTSGNTDTQYF. The CDR3 DNA follows: TGTGCCAGCAGCGACGGGACTAGCGGGAACACAGATACGCAGTATTTT. Looking up the rest from reference TRBV11-2 and TRBJ2-3 gives the full variable domain: EAGVAQSPRYKIIEKRQSVAFWCNPISGHATLYWYQQILGQGPKLLIQFQNNGVVDDSQLPKDRFSAERLKGVDSTLKIQPAKLEDSAVYLCASSDGTSGNTDTQYFGPGTRLTVL.

The rearrangement uses TRBV5-1 and TRBJ2-1; 8 bases align to TRBD2. V lost 4 bases and J lost 5; bases outside the gene matches: 14. Germline values: CDR1 SGHRS, CDR2 YFSETQ. The CDR3 has 17 amino acids. The DNA of the CDR3 is TGCGCCAGCAGCCTACAGGTTAAGCGGGAGTACCACAATGAGCAGTTCTTC. Translated: CASSLQVKREYHNEQFF.

This clonotype occurred many times. This chain links TRBV7-3 with TRBJ2-3, with TRBD2 matching 8 bases. CDR1 and CDR2 from the germline V gene are SGHTA and FQGTGA. The CDR3 contains 17 residues. With 3 bases clipped from V and 5 bases from J, the junction kept 13 bases outside the gene matches. The chain's CDR3 is CASSLIGGAGGIDTQYF. The DNA of the CDR3 is TGTGCCAGCAGCTTGATTGGAGGCGCGGGAGGTATAGATACGCAGTATTTT.

Remarks on this clonotype: This sequence may be a read error, since a much larger clone differs from it by one base. V usage is TRBV28 and J usage is TRBJ1-5, with D perhaps matching TRBD1 (5 bases). The germline V gene encodes CDR1 MDHEN and CDR2 SYDVKM. The CDR3 contains 15 residues. Trimming removed 8 bases from V and 4 bases from J, with 18 bases in between. This CDR3 reads CASGRGTATNQPQHF. The CDR3 DNA sequence: TGTGCCAGCGGCCGGGGGACGGCAACAAATCAGCCCCAGCATTTT.

V is TRBV5-1 and J is TRBJ1-4; 8 bases agree with TRBD1. The CDR3 totals 15 residues. Trimming cost V 2 bases and J 5 bases; bases outside gene matches: 5. Germline loops: CDR1 SGHRS, CDR2 YFSETQ. DNA of the CDR3: TGCGCCAGCAGCTTCCTACAGGGGGGGAATGAAAAACTGTTTTTT. Translation gives CASSFLQGGNEKLFF.

This clonotype has more than one count but fewer than ten. V is TRBV5-4 and J is TRBJ2-1, with 7 bases lining up with TRBD1. The V gene end was trimmed by 3 bases and the J gene end by 7 bases; junction bases not matched to a gene: 4. Germline V lookup: CDR1 SGHNT, CDR2 YYREEE (reference sequence). This CDR3 is 13 amino acids long. The CDR3 coding sequence is TGTGCCAGCAGCTCGGGACAGAATAATGAGCAGTTCTTC. This codes for CASSSGQNNEQFF.

A remark on this clonotype: Since a much larger clone is just one base distant, this may be a read error. This CDR3 fails to terminate in the conserved phenylalanine or tryptophan, so it likely reflects a read error. V gene TRBV9 combines with J gene TRBJ1-2; the match to TRBD1 covers 7 bases. Germline V gene data show CDR1 as SGDLS and CDR2 as YYNGEE. The CDR3 extends over 15 amino acids. The J segment lost 2 bases and the V segment lost 4 bases, leaving 8 bases of the junction unmatched. The CDR3 loop reads CASSLPPRGNYGYTI. CDR3 sequence (DNA): TGTGCCAGCAGCCTCCCCCCCAGGGGGAACTATGGCTACACCATC.

A word on this clonotype: This clone may be a read error of a much larger clone one base away. The chain has TRBV27 and TRBJ2-1, with D possibly being TRBD1 or TRBD2 (6 bases each). V dropped 6 bases and J dropped 5 bases, with 23 bases sitting between them. This CDR3 has 17 amino acids. Germline V gives CDR1 MNHEY, CDR2 SMNVEV (reference sequence). The CDR3 loop reads CASRVQGRTLQNNEQFF. CDR3 nucleotides: TGTGCCAGCAGGGTCCAGGGGAGGACACTACAAAACAATGAGCAGTTCTTC.

This clonotype was picked up many times. The chain recombines TRBV6-5 with TRBJ2-2; D unclear. Per the germline V gene, CDR1 is MNHEY and CDR2 is SVGAGI. Trimming left V 0 bases short and J 6 bases short, with 11 bases between. The CDR3 totals 15 residues. DNA of the CDR3: TGTGCCAGCAGTTACTCGTTGGGTGCCCCCGGGGAGCTGTTTTTT. This codes for CASSYSLGAPGELFF.

This clonotype has a count of ten or more. V is TRBV5-4 and J is TRBJ1-1; possibly TRBD1 for D (5 bases). The CDR3 is made up of 12 amino acids. Per the germline V gene, CDR1 is SGHNT and CDR2 is YYREEE (reference sequence). V was clipped by 3 bases and J by 8 bases, with 11 bases between them. The CDR3 nucleotides are TGTGCCAGCAGCTCGGGGGGGGAGGAAGCTTTCTTT. The encoded protein is CASSSGGEEAFF.

The V gene is TRBV5-6, the J gene TRBJ1-6; a possible D gene is TRBD1 (5 bases). CDR3 size: 14 residues. Per the germline V gene, CDR1 is SGHDT and CDR2 is YYEEEE. V lost 1 base, J lost 10 bases, and 12 bases lay in between. The CDR3, as DNA: TGTGCCAGCAGCTTGAGTTCAGGGCCCTCACCCCTCCACTTT. Its protein is CASSLSSGPSPLHF.

This clonotype has a count of ten or more. V gene TRBV28 combines with J gene TRBJ1-5; D not certain. Looked up from germline, CDR1 is MDHEN and CDR2 is SYDVKM. V was shortened by 5 bases and J by 2 bases, with 13 bases between the two germline ends. CDR3 length equals 15 residues. CDR3 amino acids: CASSAHTGGNQPQHF. The DNA for the CDR3 is TGTGCCAGCAGTGCCCACACGGGCGGCAATCAGCCCCAGCATTTT.

V gene TRBV7-8 combines with J gene TRBJ1-2; the D is unclear. Germline CDR1 reads SGHVS; CDR2 reads FQNEAQ. The CDR3 contains 13 residues. The V gene lost 3 bases and the J gene lost 7 bases, with 12 bases spanning the gap. DNA for the CDR3: TGTGCCAGCAGCTTCTCGACTAGGACTGGCTACACCTTC. Protein: CASSFSTRTGYTF.

The chain is built from TRBV19 and TRBJ1-5; 10 bases are a match to TRBD1. The CDR3 runs to 16 residues. The germline gives CDR1 LNHDA, CDR2 SQIVND (reference sequence). The V segment lost 4 bases and the J segment 6 bases; nucleotides outside the gene matches: 9. The CDR3 DNA follows: TGTGCCAGTAGTACCACCGGGACAGGGGCGGGTCAGCCCCAGCATTTT. Protein product: CASSTTGTGAGQPQHF.

This clonotype has just a few counts. The chain recombines TRBV29-1 with TRBJ1-2; TRBD1 might be the D (6 bases). The germline V gene has CDR1 SQVTM and CDR2 ANQGSEA. V lost 7 bases, J lost 3 bases, and 12 bases lay in between. This CDR3 comprises 12 residues. The CDR3 sequence is CSAMDRDYGYTF. For the CDR3, the DNA is TGCAGCGCCATGGACAGAGACTATGGCTACACCTTC.

The CDR3 reads CASSLKPGGQFF. The DNA of the CDR3 is TGTGCCAGCAGTTTAAAACCGGGAGGGCAGTTCTTC. The rearrangement uses TRBV28 and TRBJ2-1; 7 bases are a match to TRBD2. Per the germline V gene, CDR1 is MDHEN and CDR2 is SYDVKM. With V trimmed by 2 bases and J by 12 bases, 4 bases remained unmatched. This CDR3 has 12 residues.

This clonotype was seen a handful of times. The rearrangement uses TRBV9 and TRBJ1-6; 8 nucleotides agree with TRBD1. The CDR3 has 14 amino acids. The J segment lost 8 bases and the V segment lost 0 bases, leaving 1 base of the junction unmatched. CDR1 is SGDLS, CDR2 YYNGEE, per germline. The CDR3 loop is CASSVATGDSPLHF. Here the CDR3 DNA reads TGTGCCAGCAGCGTAGCGACAGGGGATTCACCCCTCCACTTT.

The V gene is TRBV6-9, the J gene TRBJ2-3; D is uncertain. Trimming left V 8 bases short and J 0 bases short, with 6 bases between. Germline loops: CDR1 MNHGY, CDR2 SVAAGI. CDR3 size: 12 residues. For the CDR3, the DNA is TGTGCCAGCCATTATAGCACAGATACGCAGTATTTT. It codes for CASHYSTDTQYF.

This clonotype showed up just a few times. The V and J genes are TRBV25-1 and TRBJ1-6; D is possibly TRBD1 (6 bases). The CDR3 is 13 residues long. Trimming left V 8 bases short and J 8 bases short, with 13 bases between. The germline gives CDR1 MGHDK, CDR2 SYGVNS. In nucleotides, the CDR3 is TGTGCCAGCGCTCAGGGGCTAGATTCACCCCTCCACTTT. This encodes CASAQGLDSPLHF.

There are many counts of this clonotype. The chain links TRBV15 to TRBJ2-1, with 7 bases lining up with TRBD1. With 3 bases clipped from V and 8 bases from J, the junction kept 16 bases outside the gene matches. The CDR3 extends over 17 amino acids. The germline CDR1 and CDR2 sequences are LNHNV and YYDKDF (reference sequence). CDR3 in amino acids: CATSSTVGTVGGDEQFF. The DNA for the CDR3 is TGTGCCACCAGCAGTACTGTCGGGACAGTCGGTGGGGATGAGCAGTTCTTC.

In this sample, this clonotype turned up many times. This chain links TRBV5-1 with TRBJ2-7; a weak D match, TRBD1 (6 bases). CDR3 length: 15 amino acids. From germline, CDR1 is SGHRS and CDR2 YFSETQ. V was clipped by 4 bases and J by 3 bases, with 17 bases between them. In DNA, the CDR3 is TGCGCCAGCAGCATGAGTACAGGACAGAACTACGAGCAGTACTTC. It translates to CASSMSTGQNYEQYF.

J is TRBJ1-2 and V is TRBV7-3, with D unresolved. The CDR3 spans 14 residues. V dropped 1 base and J dropped 0 bases, with 6 bases sitting between them. Germline V gene sequence: CDR1 SGHTA, CDR2 FQGTGA. CDR3 in amino acids: CASSLNPANYGYTF. The CDR3 bases are TGTGCCAGCAGCTTAAATCCAGCTAACTATGGCTACACCTTC.

The sample holds many counts of this clonotype. The chain combines TRBV12-3 or TRBV12-4 with TRBJ2-7; 8 bases are shared with TRBD2. The CDR3 loop spans 15 amino acids. Trimming took 6 bases from V and 0 from J; bases not matched to a gene: 7. The CDR3 spells CASRHSGKNSYEQYF. The DNA for the CDR3 is TGTGCCAGCAGGCATAGCGGGAAAAACTCCTACGAGCAGTACTTC.

The chain combines TRBV27 with TRBJ2-1; D unresolved. Trimming removed 3 bases at V and 9 bases at J, with 6 bases between. Germline values: CDR1 MNHEY, CDR2 SMNVEV (reference sequence). This CDR3 has 11 amino acids. CDR3 amino acids: CASSFPGEQFF. The CDR3 coding sequence is TGTGCCAGCAGTTTTCCGGGTGAGCAGTTCTTC.

The table lists this clonotype with many counts. The genes are TRBV5-1 and TRBJ1-1, with D maybe TRBD1 (6 bases). This CDR3 is built from 13 residues. Germline-derived CDR1 and CDR2 are SGHRS and YFSETQ. V dropped 2 bases and J dropped 5 bases, with 10 bases sitting between them. The CDR3: CASSFQGLTEAFF. CDR3 DNA sequence: TGCGCCAGCAGCTTCCAGGGGTTGACTGAAGCTTTCTTT.